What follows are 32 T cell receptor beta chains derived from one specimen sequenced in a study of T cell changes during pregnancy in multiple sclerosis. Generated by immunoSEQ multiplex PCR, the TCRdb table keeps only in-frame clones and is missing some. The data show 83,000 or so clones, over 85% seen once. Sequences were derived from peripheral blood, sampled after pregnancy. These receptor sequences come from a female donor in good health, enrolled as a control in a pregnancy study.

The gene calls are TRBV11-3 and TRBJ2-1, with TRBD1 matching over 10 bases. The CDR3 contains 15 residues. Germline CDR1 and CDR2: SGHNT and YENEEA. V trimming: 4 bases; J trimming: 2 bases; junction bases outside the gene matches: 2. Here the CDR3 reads CASSSGQGAYNEQFF. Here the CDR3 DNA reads TGTGCCAGCAGCTCCGGACAGGGGGCCTACAATGAGCAGTTCTTC.

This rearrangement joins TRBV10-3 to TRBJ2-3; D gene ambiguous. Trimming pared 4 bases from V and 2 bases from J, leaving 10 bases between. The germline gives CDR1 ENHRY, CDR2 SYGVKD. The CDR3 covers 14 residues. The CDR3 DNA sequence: TGTGCCATCAGTGGCGGTACCTCCACAGATACGCAGTATTTT. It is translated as CAISGGTSTDTQYF.

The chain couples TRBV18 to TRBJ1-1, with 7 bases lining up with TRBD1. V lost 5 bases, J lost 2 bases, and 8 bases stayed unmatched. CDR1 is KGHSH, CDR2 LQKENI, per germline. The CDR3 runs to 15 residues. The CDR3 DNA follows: TGTGCCAGCTCAATTGCAGGGGGGTCAAACACTGAAGCTTTCTTT. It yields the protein CASSIAGGSNTEAFF.

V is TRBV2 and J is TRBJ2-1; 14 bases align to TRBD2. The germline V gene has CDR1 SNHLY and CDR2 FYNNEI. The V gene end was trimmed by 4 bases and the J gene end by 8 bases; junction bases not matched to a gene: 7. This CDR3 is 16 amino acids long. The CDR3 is CASSATSGRAGDEQFF. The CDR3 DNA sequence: TGTGCCAGCAGTGCGACTAGCGGGAGGGCCGGAGATGAGCAGTTCTTC.

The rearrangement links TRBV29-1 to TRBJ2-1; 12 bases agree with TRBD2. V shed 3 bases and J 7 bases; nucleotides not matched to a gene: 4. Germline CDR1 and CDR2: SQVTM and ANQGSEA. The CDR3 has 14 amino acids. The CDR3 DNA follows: TGCAGCGTTGATCGCCTAGCGGGAGGGAATGAGCAGTTCTTC. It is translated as CSVDRLAGGNEQFF.

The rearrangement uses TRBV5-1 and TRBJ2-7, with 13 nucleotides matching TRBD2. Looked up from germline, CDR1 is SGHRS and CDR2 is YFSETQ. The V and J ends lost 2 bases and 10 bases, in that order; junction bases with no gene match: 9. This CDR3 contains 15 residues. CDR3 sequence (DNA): TGCGCCAGCAGCTTACTAGCGGGAGGGCCTAGTCCCCAGTACTTC. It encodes CASSLLAGGPSPQYF.

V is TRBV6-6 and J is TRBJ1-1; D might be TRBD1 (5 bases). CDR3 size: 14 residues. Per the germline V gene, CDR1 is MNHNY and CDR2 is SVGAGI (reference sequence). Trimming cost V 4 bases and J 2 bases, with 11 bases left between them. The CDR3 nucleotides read TGTGCCAGCAGTTCGGGACTCCTTAACACTGAAGCTTTCTTT. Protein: CASSSGLLNTEAFF.

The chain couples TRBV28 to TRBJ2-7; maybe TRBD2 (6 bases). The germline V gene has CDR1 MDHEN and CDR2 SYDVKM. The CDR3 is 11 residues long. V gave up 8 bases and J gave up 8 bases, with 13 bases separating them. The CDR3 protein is CASGSGEKQYF. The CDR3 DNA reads TGTGCCAGCGGGTCGGGGGAGAAGCAGTACTTC. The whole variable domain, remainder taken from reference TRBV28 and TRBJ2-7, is DVKVTQSSRYLVKRTGEKVFLECVQDMDHENMFWYRQDPGLGLRLIYFSYDVKMKEKGDIPEGYSVSREKKERFSLILESASTNQTSMYLCASGSGEKQYFGPGTRLTVT.

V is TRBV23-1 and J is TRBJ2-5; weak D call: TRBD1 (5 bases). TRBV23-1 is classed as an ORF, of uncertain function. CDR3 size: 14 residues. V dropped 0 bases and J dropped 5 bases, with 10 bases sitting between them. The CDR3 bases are TGCGCCAGCAGTCAATCTCAGGGTATGGAGACCCAGTACTTC. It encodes CASSQSQGMETQYF.

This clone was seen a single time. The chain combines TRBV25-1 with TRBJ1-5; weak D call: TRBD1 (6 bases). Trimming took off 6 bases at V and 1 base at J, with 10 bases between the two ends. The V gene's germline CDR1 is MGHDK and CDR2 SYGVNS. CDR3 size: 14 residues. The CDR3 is CASRGAGSNQPQHF. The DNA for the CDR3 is TGTGCCAGCAGGGGGGCAGGAAGCAATCAGCCCCAGCATTTT. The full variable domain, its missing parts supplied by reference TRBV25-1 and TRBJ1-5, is EADIYQTPRYLVIGTGKKITLECSQTMGHDKMYWYQQDPGMELHLIHYSYGVNSTEKGDLSSESTVSRIRTEHFPLTLESARPSHTSQYLCASRGAGSNQPQHFGDGTRLSIL.

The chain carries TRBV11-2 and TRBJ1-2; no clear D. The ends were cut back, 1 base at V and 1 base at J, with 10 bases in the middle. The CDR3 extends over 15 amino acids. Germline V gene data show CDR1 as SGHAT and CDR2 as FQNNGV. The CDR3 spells CASSLVGGFNYGYTF. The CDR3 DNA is TGTGCCAGCAGCTTAGTTGGAGGTTTTAACTATGGCTACACCTTC.

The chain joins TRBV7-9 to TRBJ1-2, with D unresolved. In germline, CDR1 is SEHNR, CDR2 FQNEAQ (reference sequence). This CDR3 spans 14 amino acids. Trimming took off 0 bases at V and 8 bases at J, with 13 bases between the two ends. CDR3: CASSLAYEGGGYTF. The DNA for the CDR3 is TGTGCCAGCAGCTTAGCGTATGAGGGCGGGGGCTACACCTTC.

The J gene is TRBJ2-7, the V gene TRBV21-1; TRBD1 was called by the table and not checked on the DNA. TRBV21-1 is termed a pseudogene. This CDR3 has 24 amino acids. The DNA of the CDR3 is TGTGCCAGCACCCCGGGGACAGGGGGCGGCTTGGGGGAGGACGCCCCAAATCGTCCCTACGAGCAGTACTTC. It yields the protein CASTPGTGGGLGEDAPNRPYEQYF.

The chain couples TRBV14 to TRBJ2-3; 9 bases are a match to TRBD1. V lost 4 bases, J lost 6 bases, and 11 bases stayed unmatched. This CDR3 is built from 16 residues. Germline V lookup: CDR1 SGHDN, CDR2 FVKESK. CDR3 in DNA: TGTGCCAGCAGCCTGCCGACAGGGGGTTCCGAGGATACGCAGTATTTT. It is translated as CASSLPTGGSEDTQYF.

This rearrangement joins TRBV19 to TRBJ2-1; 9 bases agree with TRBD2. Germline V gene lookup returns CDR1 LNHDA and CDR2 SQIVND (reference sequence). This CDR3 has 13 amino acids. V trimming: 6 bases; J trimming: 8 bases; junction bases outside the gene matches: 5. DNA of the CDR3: TGTGCCAGTAGGGCGGGAGGGCGTGATGAGCAGTTCTTC. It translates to CASRAGGRDEQFF.

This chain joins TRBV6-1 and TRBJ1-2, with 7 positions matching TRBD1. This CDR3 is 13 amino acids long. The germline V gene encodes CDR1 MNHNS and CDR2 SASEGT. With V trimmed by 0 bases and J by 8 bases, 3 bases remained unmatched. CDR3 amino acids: CASSEAGQRGYTF. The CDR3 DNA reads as TGTGCCAGCAGTGAAGCGGGACAGAGAGGCTACACCTTC.

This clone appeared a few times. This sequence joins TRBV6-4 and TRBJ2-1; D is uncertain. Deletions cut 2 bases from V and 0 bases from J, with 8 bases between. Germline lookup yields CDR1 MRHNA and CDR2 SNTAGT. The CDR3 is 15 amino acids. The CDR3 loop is CASSDSPSSYNEQFF. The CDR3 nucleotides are TGTGCCAGCAGTGACAGTCCGAGCTCCTACAATGAGCAGTTCTTC.

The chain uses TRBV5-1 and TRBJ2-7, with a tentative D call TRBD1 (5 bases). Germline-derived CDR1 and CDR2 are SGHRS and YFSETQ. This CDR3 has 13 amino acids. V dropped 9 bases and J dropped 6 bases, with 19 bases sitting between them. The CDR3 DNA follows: TGCGCCACTTCGATTACAGGTTATAGCGAGCAGTACTTC. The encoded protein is CATSITGYSEQYF.

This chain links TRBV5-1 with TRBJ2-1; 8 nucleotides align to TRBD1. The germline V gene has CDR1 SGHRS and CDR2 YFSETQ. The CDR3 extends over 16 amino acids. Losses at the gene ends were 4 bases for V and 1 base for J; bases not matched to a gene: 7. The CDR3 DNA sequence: TGCGCCAGCAGCCCCGGGACAGGCAATTCCTACAATGAGCAGTTCTTC. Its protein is CASSPGTGNSYNEQFF.

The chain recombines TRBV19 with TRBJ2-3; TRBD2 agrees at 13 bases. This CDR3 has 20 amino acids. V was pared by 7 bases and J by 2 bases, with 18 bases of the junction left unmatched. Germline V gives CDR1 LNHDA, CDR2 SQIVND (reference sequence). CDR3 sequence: CASTSLELAGGSPSTDTQYF. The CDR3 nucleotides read TGTGCCAGTACCTCGCTGGAACTAGCGGGAGGGAGCCCCTCCACAGATACGCAGTATTTT.

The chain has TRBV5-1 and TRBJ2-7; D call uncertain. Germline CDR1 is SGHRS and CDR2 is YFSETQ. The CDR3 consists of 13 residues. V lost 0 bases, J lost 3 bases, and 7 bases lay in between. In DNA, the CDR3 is TGCGCCAGCAGCTTGGCCCCTCTCTACGAGCAGTACTTC. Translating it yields CASSLAPLYEQYF.

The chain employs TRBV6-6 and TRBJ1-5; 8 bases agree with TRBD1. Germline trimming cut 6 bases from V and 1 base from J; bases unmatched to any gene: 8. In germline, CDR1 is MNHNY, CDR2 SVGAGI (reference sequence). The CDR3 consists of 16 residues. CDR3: CASSPTGARSNQPQHF. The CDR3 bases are TGTGCCAGCAGCCCGACAGGGGCTCGAAGCAATCAGCCCCAGCATTTT.

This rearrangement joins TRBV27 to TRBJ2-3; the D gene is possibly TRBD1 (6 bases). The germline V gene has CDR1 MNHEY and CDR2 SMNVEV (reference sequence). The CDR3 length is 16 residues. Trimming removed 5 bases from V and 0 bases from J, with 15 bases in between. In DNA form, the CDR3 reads TGTGCCAGCAGTCGATCCGGGACATACAGCACAGATACGCAGTATTTT. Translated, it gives CASSRSGTYSTDTQYF.

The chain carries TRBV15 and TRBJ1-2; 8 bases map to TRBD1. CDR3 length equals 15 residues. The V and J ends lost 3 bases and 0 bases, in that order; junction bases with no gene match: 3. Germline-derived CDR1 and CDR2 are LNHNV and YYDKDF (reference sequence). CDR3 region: CATSRGTGANYGYTF. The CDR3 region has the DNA TGTGCCACCAGCAGGGGGACAGGAGCTAACTATGGCTACACCTTC. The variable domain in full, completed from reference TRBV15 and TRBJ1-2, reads DAMVIQNPRYQVTQFGKPVTLSCSQTLNHNVMYWYQQKSSQAPKLLFHYYDKDFNNEADTPDNFQSRRPNTSFCFLDIRSPGLGDTAMYLCATSRGTGANYGYTFGSGTRLTVV.

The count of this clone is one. CDR3 protein: CASSSSGTVTNQPQHF. CDR3 sequence (DNA): TGTGCCAGCAGTTCTTCCGGGACAGTTACTAATCAGCCCCAGCATTTT. J is TRBJ1-5 and V is TRBV28, with 7 nucleotides matching TRBD1. The CDR3 has 16 residues. The junction had 10 bases not matched to a gene; V was cut back by 4 bases and J by 4 bases. Germline CDR1 and CDR2: MDHEN and SYDVKM. The whole variable domain, filled in from reference TRBV28 and TRBJ1-5, reads DVKVTQSSRYLVKRTGEKVFLECVQDMDHENMFWYRQDPGLGLRLIYFSYDVKMKEKGDIPEGYSVSREKKERFSLILESASTNQTSMYLCASSSSGTVTNQPQHFGDGTRLSIL.

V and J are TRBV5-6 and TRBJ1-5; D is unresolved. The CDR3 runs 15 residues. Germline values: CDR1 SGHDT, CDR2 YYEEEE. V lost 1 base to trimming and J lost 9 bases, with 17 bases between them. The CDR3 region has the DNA TGTGCCAGCAGCTTGTGGCAGGCGGGCAAGGGGCCCCAGCATTTT. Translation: CASSLWQAGKGPQHF.

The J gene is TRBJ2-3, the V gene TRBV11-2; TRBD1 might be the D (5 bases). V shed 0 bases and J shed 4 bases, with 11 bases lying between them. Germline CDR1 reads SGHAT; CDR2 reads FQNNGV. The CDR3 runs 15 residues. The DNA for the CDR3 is TGTGCCAGCAGCTTAGATGGGCAGGGTGCAGATACGCAGTATTTT. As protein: CASSLDGQGADTQYF. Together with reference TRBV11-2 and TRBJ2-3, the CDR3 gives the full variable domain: EAGVAQSPRYKIIEKRQSVAFWCNPISGHATLYWYQQILGQGPKLLIQFQNNGVVDDSQLPKDRFSAERLKGVDSTLKIQPAKLEDSAVYLCASSLDGQGADTQYFGPGTRLTVL.

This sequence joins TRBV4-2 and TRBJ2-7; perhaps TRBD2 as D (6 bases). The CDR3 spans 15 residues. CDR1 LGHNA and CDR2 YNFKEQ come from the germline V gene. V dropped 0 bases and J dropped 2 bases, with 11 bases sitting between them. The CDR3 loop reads CASSQDLAGTYEQYF. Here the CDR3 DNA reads TGTGCCAGCAGCCAAGATTTGGCGGGGACCTACGAGCAGTACTTC.

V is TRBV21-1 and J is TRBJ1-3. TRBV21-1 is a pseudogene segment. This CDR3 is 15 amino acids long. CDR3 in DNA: TGTGCCAGCAGCTCACGCGTCCCCTCTGGAAACACCATATATTTT. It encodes CASSSRVPSGNTIYF.

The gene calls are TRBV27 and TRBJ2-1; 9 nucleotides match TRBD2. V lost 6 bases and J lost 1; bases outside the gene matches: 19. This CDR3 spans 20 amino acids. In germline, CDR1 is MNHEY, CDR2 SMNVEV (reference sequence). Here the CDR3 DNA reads TGTGCCAGCAGCACTTATTCCCCATCAATGGCGGGAGGGTCCTACAATGAGCAGTTCTTC. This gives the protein CASSTYSPSMAGGSYNEQFF.

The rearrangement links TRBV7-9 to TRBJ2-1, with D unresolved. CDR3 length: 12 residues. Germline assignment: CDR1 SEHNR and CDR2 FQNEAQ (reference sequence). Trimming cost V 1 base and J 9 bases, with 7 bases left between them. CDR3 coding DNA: TGTGCCAGCAGCTTAGAGGTAGCTGAGCAGTTCTTC. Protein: CASSLEVAEQFF.

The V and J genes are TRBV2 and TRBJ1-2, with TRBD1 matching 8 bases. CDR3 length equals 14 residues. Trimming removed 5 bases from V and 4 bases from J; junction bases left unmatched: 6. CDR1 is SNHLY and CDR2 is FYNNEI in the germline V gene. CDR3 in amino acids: CASSLRQGLYGYTF. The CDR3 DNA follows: TGTGCCAGCAGTCTCCGACAGGGGCTCTATGGCTACACCTTC.